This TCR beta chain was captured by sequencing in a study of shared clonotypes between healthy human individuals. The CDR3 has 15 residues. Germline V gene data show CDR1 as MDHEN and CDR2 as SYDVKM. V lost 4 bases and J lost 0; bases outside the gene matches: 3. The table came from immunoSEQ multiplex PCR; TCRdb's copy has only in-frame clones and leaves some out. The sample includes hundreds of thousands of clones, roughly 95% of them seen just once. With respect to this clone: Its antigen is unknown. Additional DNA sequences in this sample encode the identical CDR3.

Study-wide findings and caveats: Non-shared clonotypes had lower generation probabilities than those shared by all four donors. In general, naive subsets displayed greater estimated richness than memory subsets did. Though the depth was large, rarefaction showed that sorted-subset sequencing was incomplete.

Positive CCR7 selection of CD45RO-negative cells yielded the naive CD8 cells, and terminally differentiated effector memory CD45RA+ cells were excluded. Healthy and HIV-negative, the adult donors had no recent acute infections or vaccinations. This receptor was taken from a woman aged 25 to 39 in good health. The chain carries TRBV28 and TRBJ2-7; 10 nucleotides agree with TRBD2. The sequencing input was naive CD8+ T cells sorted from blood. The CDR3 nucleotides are TGTGCCAGCAGTTCTAGCGGGAGCCTCTCCTACGAGCAGTACTTC. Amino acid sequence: CASSSSGSLSYEQYF.